The 16 T cell receptor beta chains below come from one sample, sequenced in a study of shared clonotypes between healthy human individuals (dated by TCRdb to between 2020 and 2021). The protocol used for the library was the immunoSEQ multiplex PCR assay. TCRdb retrieved this table from immuneACCESS and kept in-frame rearrangements only. Not all clones are present; in checked studies, unresolved V genes account for under half, and no reason is known for the remainder. In all, the sample holds approximately 440,000 clones, and more than 70% of those were seen once. Approximately 12% of the sample comes from the top ten. The sample taken for sequencing was PBMCs. The source is a woman in her forties in good health. Some clones in this sample may be carry-over from other donors' samples.

The chain employs TRBV19 and TRBJ2-3; no clear D gene. Trimming removed 3 bases at V and 4 bases at J, with 8 bases between. Germline values: CDR1 LNHDA, CDR2 SQIVND (reference sequence). CDR3 length equals 13 residues. The CDR3 DNA reads TGTGCCAGTAGTATCCGGCAAGCAGATACGCAGTATTTT. Its translation is CASSIRQADTQYF.

Concerning this clone itself: A far larger clone is one base from this, pointing to a likely read error. The CDR3 coding sequence is TGCGCCAGCAGCTTGGCGGGGGGGAACGCTGAAGCTTTCTTT. It translates to CASSLAGGNAEAFF. The chain links TRBV5-1 to TRBJ1-1; D is perhaps TRBD1 (5 bases). Germline loops: CDR1 SGHRS, CDR2 YFSETQ. This CDR3 spans 14 amino acids.

The chain employs TRBV28 and TRBJ1-1; 8 nucleotides match TRBD1. Per the germline V gene, CDR1 is MDHEN and CDR2 is SYDVKM. V shed 6 bases and J 3 bases; nucleotides not matched to a gene: 9. The CDR3 sequence is 15 residues long. The CDR3 region has the DNA TGTGCCAGCAGCCCCGGACAGGGAGGGGACACTGAAGCTTTCTTT. Amino acid sequence: CASSPGQGGDTEAFF.

The chain combines TRBV19 with TRBJ1-5; D is uncertain. The CDR3 length is 11 residues. Trimming left V 4 bases short and J 11 bases short, with 9 bases between. Germline values: CDR1 LNHDA, CDR2 SQIVND (reference sequence). Here the CDR3 DNA reads TGTGCCAGTAGTACCGGAGGGACCCAGCATTTT. It codes for CASSTGGTQHF.

The rearrangement uses TRBV15 and TRBJ2-2, with D perhaps matching TRBD1 (7 bases). In germline, CDR1 is LNHNV, CDR2 YYDKDF (reference sequence). The CDR3 extends over 20 amino acids. V lost 2 bases, J lost 0 bases, and 22 bases lay in between. The CDR3 loop reads CATSRNRGSRDSANTGELFF. CDR3 in DNA: TGTGCCACCAGCAGAAACAGGGGCAGTCGGGACTCAGCGAACACCGGGGAGCTGTTTTTT.

This clone was counted a single time. The genes are TRBV7-9 and TRBJ2-3; D is perhaps TRBD1 or TRBD2 (5 bases each). The CDR3 consists of 13 residues. CDR1 SEHNR and CDR2 FQNEAQ come from the germline V gene (reference sequence). V was pared by 5 bases and J by 3 bases, with 9 bases between. The CDR3 is CASSPGRTDTQYF. The CDR3 DNA follows: TGTGCCAGCAGCCCGGGACGTACAGATACGCAGTATTTT.

A remark on this clone: Given a much more abundant clone one base away, this may be a read error. The chain is built from TRBV29-1 and TRBJ1-1; D remains unclear. The CDR3 totals 14 residues. V dropped 6 bases and J dropped 0 bases, with 14 bases sitting between them. The germline V gene encodes CDR1 SQVTM and CDR2 ANQGSEA. The chain's CDR3 is CSVRRGWVNTEAFF. CDR3 DNA: TGCAGCGTCAGGCGCGGGTGGGTGAACACTGAAGCTTTCTTT. Full variable domain (missing parts from reference TRBV29-1 and TRBJ1-1): SAVISQKPSRDICQRGTSLTIQCQVDSQVTMMFWYRQQPGQSLTLIATANQGSEATYESGFVIDKFPISRPNLTFSTLTVSNMSPEDSSIYLCSVRRGWVNTEAFFGQGTRLTVV.

This clone appeared once. This likely stems from a read error, as it lies one base from a far larger clone. CDR3 in DNA: TGTGCCAGCAGGGGCGAGGTAGATACGCAGTATTTT. It yields the protein CASRGEVDTQYF. The chain employs TRBV2 and TRBJ2-3; D is ambiguous. CDR1 SNHLY and CDR2 FYNNEI come from the germline V gene. V shed 6 bases and J shed 5 bases, with 9 bases lying between them. The CDR3 is 12 amino acids.

The V and J genes are TRBV12-1 and TRBJ2-1; TRBD2, the table's D call, was not compared with the DNA. TRBV12-1 corresponds to a pseudogene. The CDR3 has 20 amino acids. The CDR3, as DNA: TGTGCCAGCAGCTCCGGGAGCGGGGCCTCTCTTCTAAGCTCCTACAATGAGCAGTTCTTC. Its translation: CASSSGSGASLLSSYNEQFF.

The chain joins TRBV28 to TRBJ1-5; maybe TRBD1 (6 bases). V was cut by 1 base and J by 0 bases, with 13 bases left in between. The germline CDR1 and CDR2 sequences are MDHEN and SYDVKM. CDR3 length: 17 residues. For the CDR3, the DNA is TGTGCCAGCAGTTTATCACAGGGACTGAGTAGCAATCAGCCCCAGCATTTT. Its translation is CASSLSQGLSSNQPQHF.

The chain combines TRBV5-1 with TRBJ2-7; D might be TRBD1 (5 bases). CDR1 SGHRS and CDR2 YFSETQ come from the germline V gene. There are 14 residues in the CDR3. The V end lost 0 bases, the J end lost 4 bases, and 11 bases lay between the germline ends. The CDR3 sequence is CASSLGRGPYEQYF. The CDR3 DNA reads as TGCGCCAGCAGCTTGGGTAGGGGCCCATACGAGCAGTACTTC.

The chain is built from TRBV6-5 and TRBJ1-4; 8 bases agree with TRBD1. After removal of 6 bases from V and 10 bases from J, the junction contained 10 bases not matched to a gene. This CDR3 spans 14 amino acids. From germline, CDR1 is MNHEY and CDR2 SVGAGI. Here the CDR3 DNA reads TGTGCCAGCAGCCTGGGACAGGACCTAGGAAAACTGTTTTTT. Translating gives CASSLGQDLGKLFF.

The V and J genes are TRBV18 and TRBJ2-2; 13 nucleotides align to TRBD2. Germline trimming cut 3 bases from V and 4 bases from J; bases unmatched to any gene: 2. The CDR3 is 16 amino acids. Germline V gene lookup returns CDR1 KGHSH and CDR2 LQKENI. The CDR3 DNA follows: TGTGCCAGCTCACCGGGACTAGCGGGACTCACCGGGGAGCTGTTTTTT. Its protein is CASSPGLAGLTGELFF.

V and J are TRBV5-1 and TRBJ2-7, with D unresolved. V was clipped by 5 bases and J by 2 bases, with 5 bases between them. There are 11 residues in the CDR3. From germline, CDR1 is SGHRS and CDR2 YFSETQ. The CDR3 region has the DNA TGCGCCAGCAGGGGAACCTACGAGCAGTACTTC. Protein product: CASRGTYEQYF.

The rearrangement links TRBV7-3 to TRBJ2-3; no firm D call. V was clipped by 4 bases and J by 2 bases, with 1 base between them. The length of the CDR3 is 11 residues. Germline-derived CDR1 and CDR2 are SGHTA and FQGTGA. CDR3 coding DNA: TGTGCCAGCAGCTCCACAGATACGCAGTATTTT. Translated: CASSSTDTQYF.

As concerns this clone: A read error is the likely source, as a far larger clone sits one nucleotide away. Distinct nucleotide sequences in the sample also encode this CDR3. The CDR3 sequence is CSVVGEGTGLYEQYF. The CDR3 DNA is TGCAGCGTTGTGGGGGAAGGGACGGGGCTCTACGAGCAGTACTTC. The J gene is TRBJ2-7, the V gene TRBV29-1; D may match TRBD1 or TRBD2 (5 bases each). This CDR3 is 15 amino acids long. CDR1 SQVTM and CDR2 ANQGSEA come from the germline V gene. V lost 4 bases, J lost 3 bases, and 19 bases lay in between.